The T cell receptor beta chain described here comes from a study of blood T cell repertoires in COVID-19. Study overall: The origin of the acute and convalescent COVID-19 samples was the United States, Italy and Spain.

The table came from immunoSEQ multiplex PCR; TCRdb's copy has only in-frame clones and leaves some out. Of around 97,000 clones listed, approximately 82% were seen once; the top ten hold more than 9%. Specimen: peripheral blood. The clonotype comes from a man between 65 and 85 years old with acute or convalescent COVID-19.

The CDR3 nucleotides read TGTGCCAGCAGTGAGTACCGTGGCTTGTTGGGCAATCAGCCCCAGCATTTT. This codes for CASSEYRGLLGNQPQHF. The chain links TRBV2 to TRBJ1-5; D is uncertain. Germline V gene lookup returns CDR1 SNHLY and CDR2 FYNNEI. The CDR3 runs 17 residues. The V and J ends lost 3 bases and 2 bases respectively, with 17 bases between them.